This T cell receptor (beta chain) was identified in a study of blood T cell repertoires in COVID-19. The V end lost 3 bases, the J end lost 6 bases, and 11 bases lay between the germline ends. The CDR3 has 13 amino acids. Germline assignment: CDR1 KGHSH and CDR2 LQKENI. The data were produced by immunoSEQ multiplex PCR, yet TCRdb's version contains in-frame clones alone and is incomplete. This repertoire shows 100,000 to 150,000 clones, 70% to 85% found once; its top ten account for 17%. The source of this sequence is a woman older than 75 with acute or convalescent COVID-19. The sequencing sample was made of peripheral blood. The chain has TRBV18 and TRBJ1-1, with D tentatively TRBD1 (6 bases). CDR3 protein: CASSPRDKSEAFF. The CDR3, as DNA: TGTGCCAGCTCACCCCGGGACAAGTCTGAAGCTTTCTTT.